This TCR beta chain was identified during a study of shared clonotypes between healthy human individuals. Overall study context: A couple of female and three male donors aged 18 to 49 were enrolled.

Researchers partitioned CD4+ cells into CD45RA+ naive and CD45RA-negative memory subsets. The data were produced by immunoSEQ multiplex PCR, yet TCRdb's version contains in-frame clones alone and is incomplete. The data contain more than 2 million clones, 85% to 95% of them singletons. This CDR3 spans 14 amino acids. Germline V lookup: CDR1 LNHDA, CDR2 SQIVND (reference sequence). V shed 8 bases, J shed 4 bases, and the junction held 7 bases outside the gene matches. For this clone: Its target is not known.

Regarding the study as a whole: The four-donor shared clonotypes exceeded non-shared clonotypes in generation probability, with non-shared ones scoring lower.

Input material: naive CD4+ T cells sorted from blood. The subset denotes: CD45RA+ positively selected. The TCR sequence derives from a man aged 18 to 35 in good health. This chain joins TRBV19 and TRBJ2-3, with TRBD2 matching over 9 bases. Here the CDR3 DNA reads TGTGCCAGTTATAGCGGGAGAGTTCCAGATACGCAGTATTTT. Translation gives CASYSGRVPDTQYF.